The source of this T cell receptor beta chain is a study of low-dose radiotherapy and immunotherapy resistance in tumors. About the research overall: A dose of 1 Gy per fraction every two weeks went to Cohort 2, totaling 13 Gy over 26 weeks. Every two weeks patients got nivolumab 240 mg flat dose, plus ipilimumab 1 mg/kg every six weeks, intravenously. Daily oral aspirin at 300 mg began on cycle 1 day 1 and lasted four cycles.

Time point here: before trial treatment. All of the donors were given nivolumab, ipilimumab, aspirin, low-dose cyclophosphamide and low-dose radiotherapy as part of RACIN, a single-arm trial. Both TCRalpha and TCRbeta chains were reverse transcribed with V-gene-specific primers. TCRs underwent 20 PCR cycles of amplification with a constant-region primer and V-primer adapter. MiXCR, run by TCRdb on the reads, gives a single entry per CDR3 protein. Of 70,000 to 95,000 distinct CDR3 sequences listed, over 15% are singletons. The sample holds one count of this clonotype. Compared with germline, one end of the junction differs, possibly owing to a read error. Germline V CDR1 and CDR2: MNHNS, SASEGT. The CDR3 sequence is 12 residues long.

The source is a male donor with prostate cancer. The chain couples TRBV6-1 to TRBJ2-1; no clear D. The material was PBMCs, obtained before treatment. CDR3 sequence reads: CASSRVYNGQFF. CDR3 DNA: TGTGCCAGTAGTAGGGTCTACAATGGGCAGTTCTTC.